These T cell receptor beta chains were read from a single sample in a study of identical twins. One entry per CDR3 protein, called by TCRdb with MiXCR from the 5' RACE reads. This sample has about 520,000 distinct CDR3 sequences, with less than 25% found just once. The data also belong to a second study, concerning T cells expressing NK-cell markers.

What was sequenced was CD4+ T cells sorted from blood. The receptors were gathered from a woman younger than 30 in good health. CDR3s include the opening cysteine and the closing phenylalanine or tryptophan. The D gene is left open where the match is weak. Not every row has a clone size; where given, it reads once, few, many or a size class.

size	J	D	V	CDR3	DNA
-	TRBJ2-7	TRBD1	TRBV12-3/TRBV12-4	CASSPGTGGREQYF	TGTGCCAGCAGCCCCGGGACAGGTGGGCGCGAGCAGTACTTC
-	TRBJ2-2	-	TRBV15	CATSRDRGGTGELFF	TGTGCCACCAGCAGAGATCGAGGCGGTACCGGGGAGCTGTTTTTT
-	TRBJ2-5	-	TRBV20-1	CSGRGVGQETQYF	TGCAGTGGGAGGGGAGTGGGGCAAGAGACCCAGTACTTC
-	TRBJ2-3	-	TRBV20-1	CSASAGDVLYTQYF	TGCAGTGCTAGTGCCGGGGACGTCCTCTATACGCAGTATTTT
-	TRBJ2-7	-	TRBV14	CASSRPGLLAHEQYF	TGTGCCAGCAGCCGTCCAGGTCTTTTGGCCCACGAGCAGTACTTC
-	TRBJ1-1	-	TRBV28	CASSSAQGIEAFF	TGTGCCAGCAGTTCCGCGCAGGGAATAGAAGCTTTCTTT
few	TRBJ1-1	-	TRBV10-3	CAISVGSLNTEAFF	TGTGCCATCAGTGTAGGCAGCCTGAACACTGAAGCTTTCTTT
-	TRBJ1-2	TRBD1	TRBV2	CASSAALGQGALPYGYTF	TGTGCCAGCAGTGCTGCGCTGGGACAGGGAGCTCTGCCCTATGGCTACACCTTC
few	TRBJ1-2	-	TRBV25-1	CASSVTSDRGGGYTF	TGTGCCAGCAGTGTAACCTCGGACAGAGGCGGTGGCTACACCTTC
few	TRBJ2-2	TRBD2	TRBV9	CASSPRLAGAGSGELFF	TGTGCCAGCAGCCCCCGACTAGCGGGCGCCGGGTCCGGGGAGCTGTTTTTT
-	TRBJ2-7	-	TRBV3-1	CASTQLGSSYEQYF	TGTGCCAGCACCCAGCTTGGGAGCTCCTACGAGCAGTACTTC
-	TRBJ2-3	-	TRBV10-1	CASGGFGTDTQYF	TGCGCCAGCGGGGGGTTTGGCACAGATACGCAGTATTTT
-	TRBJ1-2	TRBD1	TRBV12-3/TRBV12-4	CASSLYRGLSGGYTF	TGTGCCAGCAGTTTATACAGGGGCCTCTCCGGTGGCTACACCTTC
few	TRBJ1-2	-	TRBV9	CASSARREGYGYTF	TGTGCCAGCAGCGCGCGTCGGGAGGGGTATGGCTACACCTTC
-	TRBJ2-7	TRBD1	TRBV5-5	CASSQFPGQGYEQYF	TGTGCCAGCAGCCAATTTCCGGGACAGGGCTACGAGCAGTACTTC
few	TRBJ2-7	-	TRBV5-8	CASEGGGIYEQYF	TGTGCCAGCGAGGGAGGGGGAATCTACGAGCAGTACTTC
-	TRBJ2-1	TRBD2	TRBV10-3	CAISGSGGSYNEQFF	TGTGCCATCAGTGGTAGCGGGGGCTCCTACAATGAGCAGTTCTTC
-	TRBJ2-3	-	TRBV21-1	CASSRRGEADTQYF	TGTGCCAGCAGCCGCAGGGGGGAGGCAGATACGCAGTATTTT
few	TRBJ2-3	TRBD2	TRBV24-1	CATSARGRPTDTQYF	TGTGCCACCAGTGCGCGCGGGAGGCCCACAGATACGCAGTATTTT
once	TRBJ1-1	TRBD1	TRBV7-2	CASSLVTRAGGNTEAFF	TGTGCCAGCAGCTTAGTAACCCGGGCAGGGGGAAACACTGAAGCTTTCTTT
few	TRBJ2-7	-	TRBV5-6	CASSSRGAISYEQYF	TGTGCCAGCAGCTCCCGTGGAGCTATCTCCTACGAGCAGTACTTC
-	TRBJ2-7	-	TRBV27	CASGALTHYSYEQYF	TGTGCCAGCGGTGCGTTGACTCATTATTCCTACGAGCAGTACTTC
-	TRBJ2-3	-	TRBV12-3/TRBV12-4	CASRYAPGPVTDTQYF	TGTGCCAGCCGATACGCCCCGGGACCTGTGACAGATACGCAGTATTTT
-	TRBJ2-3	TRBD1	TRBV20-1	CSATPQGDTQYF	TGCAGTGCTACCCCACAGGGGGATACGCAGTATTTT
few	TRBJ2-5	-	TRBV20-1	CSVQGEGPETQYF	TGCAGTGTCCAGGGGGAGGGCCCGGAGACCCAGTACTTC
-	TRBJ2-7	-	TRBV7-6	CASSQNQGNEQYF	TGTGCCAGCAGCCAGAACCAGGGGAACGAGCAGTACTTC
-	TRBJ2-3	TRBD2	TRBV3-1	CASTQRRGGTDTQYF	TGTGCCAGCACTCAAAGGCGGGGGGGCACAGATACGCAGTATTTT
-	TRBJ1-5	-	TRBV12-3/TRBV12-4	CASSFRLGGTQPQHF	TGTGCCAGCAGTTTTAGGTTAGGGGGTACCCAGCCCCAGCATTTT
few	TRBJ2-7	-	TRBV12-3/TRBV12-4	CASSLWSAYEQYF	TGTGCCAGCAGTTTGTGGAGCGCCTACGAGCAGTACTTC
-	TRBJ2-7	-	TRBV6-5	CASSYSNGGRWNEQYF	TGTGCCAGCAGTTACTCGAATGGAGGGAGGTGGAACGAGCAGTACTTC
few	TRBJ2-7	TRBD1	TRBV10-3	CAISESSQGYEQYF	TGTGCCATCAGTGAGTCCTCACAGGGGTACGAGCAGTACTTC
-	TRBJ2-7	-	TRBV19	CASSISGTKSLYEQYF	TGTGCCAGTAGTATCTCCGGGACCAAGTCCCTTTACGAGCAGTACTTC
-	TRBJ2-3	TRBD2	TRBV20-1	CSAPHLAGGHATQYF	TGCAGTGCCCCGCATCTAGCGGGGGGTCACGCTACGCAGTATTTT
many	TRBJ2-7	TRBD1	TRBV20-1	CSARTGGYEQYF	TGCAGTGCCCGGACAGGGGGCTACGAGCAGTACTTC
once	TRBJ2-7	-	TRBV29-1	CSLEDLGNEQYF	TGCAGCCTTGAAGATCTAGGGAACGAGCAGTACTTC
once	TRBJ2-7	-	TRBV5-6	CASSLQQGMPYEQYF	TGTGCCAGCAGCTTGCAGCAGGGTATGCCCTACGAGCAGTACTTC
-	TRBJ1-2	-	TRBV9	CASSVGTWQEYGYTF	TGTGCCAGCAGCGTAGGGACGTGGCAGGAGTATGGCTACACCTTC
few	TRBJ1-2	-	TRBV10-3	CAISDRGKANYGYTF	TGTGCCATCAGTGATCGGGGGAAAGCTAACTATGGCTACACCTTC
few	TRBJ2-5	-	TRBV20-1	CSATSPSLETQYF	TGCAGTGCTACCAGTCCCTCCCTGGAGACCCAGTACTTC
-	TRBJ2-7	TRBD2	TRBV6-2/TRBV6-3	CASSRGLAEYYEQYF	TGTGCCAGCAGCCGCGGACTAGCGGAGTACTACGAGCAGTACTTC
-	TRBJ2-1	-	TRBV24-1	CATSDLSSYNEQFF	TGTGCCACCAGTGACCTTTCCTCCTACAATGAGCAGTTCTTC
-	TRBJ2-2	TRBD2	TRBV29-1	CSVVIAGANTGELFF	TGCAGCGTTGTAATAGCGGGAGCGAACACCGGGGAGCTGTTTTTT
few	TRBJ1-5	-	TRBV30	CAWSVNGRLDQPQHF	TGTGCCTGGAGTGTAAACGGAAGGTTGGATCAGCCCCAGCATTTT
-	TRBJ2-2	TRBD2	TRBV7-9	CASRPPSSGSAGELFF	TGTGCCAGCAGACCCCCCTCTAGCGGGAGCGCCGGGGAGCTGTTTTTT
few	TRBJ2-7	-	TRBV20-1	CSVPALGLGSEQYF	TGCAGTGTCCCGGCACTGGGGCTCGGGTCCGAGCAGTACTTC
-	TRBJ2-5	-	TRBV7-9	CASSFNIETQYF	TGTGCCAGCAGCTTTAATATAGAGACCCAGTACTTC
few	TRBJ2-5	TRBD2	TRBV5-1	CASTIAGTEETQYF	TGCGCCAGCACTATAGCGGGGACCGAAGAGACCCAGTACTTC
few	TRBJ2-1	-	TRBV21-1	CASSKGTSGGPSNFNEQFF	TGTGCCAGCAGCAAAGGGACTAGCGGGGGGCCCTCCAACTTCAATGAGCAGTTCTTC
few	TRBJ1-1	-	TRBV6-2/TRBV6-3	CASTDRYTEAFF	TGTGCCAGCACAGACAGGTACACTGAAGCTTTCTTT
-	TRBJ2-2	TRBD2	TRBV4-2	CASSQEAPGGATNTGELFF	TGTGCCAGCAGCCAAGAGGCTCCGGGGGGGGCTACGAACACCGGGGAGCTGTTTTTT